This TCR beta chain is from a study of cytomegalovirus exposure and HLA in healthy donors (dated by TCRdb to 2017 to 2019). Study-wide context: An earlier analysis of fewer than 750 of the donors reported 276 Gb of sequence data and 95 million to 140 million unique TCR beta sequences obtained from approximately 180 million T cells. Both class I and class II loci were covered by HLA typing, at four-digit resolution. A later genetic analysis took genome-wide SNP genotypes for about three fifths of the 666 donors and used that subset as a discovery cohort. An earlier analysis of nearly 600 of the donors applied high-throughput TCR beta sequencing to assess whether each TCR beta V gene segment acted as functional or pseudogenic. Among about 410 genotyped donors of the cohort, an average of roughly 230,000 unique TCR beta nucleotide sequences was sequenced per donor, of which 15% to 20% were non-productive. Of the 300 to 500 genotyped donors, approximately 81% were placed in the genetic ancestry cluster associated with self-reported Caucasian donors. An early release that covered about 600 HLA-typed donors contained about 300 gigabases of sequencing data and tens of millions of unique TCR sequences. In the later analysis, no new phenotypic data were used to find candidate immune exposures; instead, reliance was placed on TCR beta sequences and their occurrence across donors. The study used immunosequencing to profile the T cell repertoires of more than 650 subjects and linked those repertoires to cytomegalovirus serostatus. The study aimed to test whether signatures of past pathogen exposure could be identified by cataloging public T cell receptors. Roughly five DR-DQ haplotypes were handled as single units for association and clustering, since linkage in the cohort was strong. Every discovery cohort repertoire had been produced on one sequencing platform. A separate validation cohort of 100 to 150 different subjects was used in addition to the approximately 700-subject first cohort. Typing coverage differed by locus: A, B, C, DRB1 and DQB1 were typed in roughly 620-640 donors, DQA1 in about 550, DPA1 in roughly 590, and DPB1 in 400 to 490. To study patterns of TCR occurrence, a later analysis re-analyzed previously published TCR beta repertoires from several hundred donors and added high-resolution HLA genotyping. High-throughput TCR immunosequencing, statistical association of individual TCRs with disease status, and machine learning were combined to predict cytomegalovirus infection status. Alongside the repertoire data, information on donor age, sex, ethnicity and CMV serostatus was compiled.

Overall study outcomes, separate from this receptor: A later analysis associated some 17,000 TCR beta sequences with specific HLA alleles at a false discovery rate of 0.05. A few of the identified cytomegalovirus-associated TCR beta chains were confirmed in vitro to be specific for cytomegalovirus antigens. In a later analysis, HLA-associated TCR beta chains were found to be more clonally expanded and to have lower generation probabilities than equally common non-associated chains. V-gene and J-gene trimming of TCR beta chains was associated with a missense DCLRE1C variant in a later genetic analysis, and the association was replicated in an independent cohort. A cluster of highly shared sequence variants was judged likely to represent a technical artifact of the sequencing pipeline. When HLA alleles, especially DR and DQ, strongly co-occurred, TCR associations were difficult to assign to individual alleles. In both the original and validation cohorts, the classifier was reported to diagnose cytomegalovirus status with high specificity and sensitivity. Linkage disequilibrium might explain the correlated functional status among segregating V segments, but an unknown experimental factor could not be excluded. While some public TCRs were present in many individuals, most TCR sequences turned up only very rarely across donors. A later genetic analysis reported fewer N-insertions in productive TCRs among donors in an Asian-associated ancestry cluster than the roughly 620-donor mean. Most CMV-associated TCR beta chains appeared to be HLA-restricted in a later analysis, and the HLA associations seemed to be driven largely by CMV exposure. An earlier analysis of approximately 570 of the donors showed that most TCR beta V segments appeared in productive rearrangements either about 87% or about 30% of the time, which broadly matched IMGT annotations. This cohort had only TCR beta chains sequenced, and the lack of alpha or paired-chain data limited which features could be detected. The study gave a list of under 200 TCR beta chains associated with cytomegalovirus. In a later analysis, several top co-occurrence clusters were reported to appear linked to parvovirus B19, influenza, CMV and Epstein-Barr virus. CMV serostatus was the only immune exposure information available for the cohort. A further reported finding was that TCR beta sequences accurately predicted the HLA-A and HLA-B alleles for most subjects in the first cohort. Roughly uniform sequencing depth across donors was assumed in presence/absence analyses, although this assumption may not hold. Because some donors lacked HLA typing at each locus, the association tests relied only on the typed subset. The authors suggested that the approach could potentially be extended to other disease states and immunological phenotypes. Because counts were too low, more than 15 rarely observed V segments, including chromosome 9 orphons, were left out of the earlier analysis of approximately 580 of the donors. A later analysis found that TCR association rates varied across HLA loci, with DRB1 alleles showing the most associated TCRs and HLA-C alleles the fewest.

The cohort comprised more than 550 healthy bone marrow donors. At the time of sampling, all cohort members were nominally healthy, though unrecorded immune exposures were likely present. The donor tested CMV seropositive and was one of the 289 seropositive cohort members. Every donor gave a peripheral blood sample, and the peripheral blood mononuclear cells from that sample were used for TCR beta sequencing. Genomic DNA extraction from the blood cell samples was performed with the Qiagen DNeasy Blood Extraction Kit. Points on this clone: It has no known antigen specificity. No base quality information exists; no much larger clone differs at one position.

Libraries were prepared through the immunoSEQ multiplex PCR assay. For the multiplex PCR, a mixture combining 60 forward primers for TCR Vbeta segments and 13 reverse primers for TCR Jbeta segments was used. The CDR3 region of rearranged TCR beta genes was amplified from genomic DNA with a multiplex PCR assay. On the Illumina HiSeq System, the amplified TCR beta libraries were sequenced as 87-base-pair reads. The authors' analysis ran thus. A later analysis counted about 80 million unique TCR beta chains across the 666 repertoires, and around 9.9 million of these chains were shared by at least two donors. To remove PCR and sequencing errors, raw reads were error-corrected and collapsed into unique sequences using a nearest-neighbor algorithm that merged closely related sequences. V, D and J gene segments were assigned by aligning CDR3 sequences to IMGT reference sequences. For a sequence to be retained, a match of at least six nucleotides to both a V gene segment and a J gene segment was required. Rearrangements were classified as productive when the CDR3 lacked stop codons and remained in frame with V and J, and all other rearrangements were classified as non-productive. Following IMGT convention, CDR3 was defined as the stretch from the second conserved V-encoded cysteine to the conserved J-encoded phenylalanine. In an earlier analysis of around 640 of the donors, sequences lacking an unambiguous match to a single V gene segment were excluded. In an earlier analysis of some 590 of the donors, a V segment was called functional when productive rearrangements were above 56.7%, and segregating when the standard deviation between donors exceeded 5%. A statistical classification framework was built to diagnose cytomegalovirus status from the catalog of TCR beta chain sequences. In a later analysis, TCR nucleotide sequences were compared against IMGT/GENE-DB human TR gene sequences so that V and J genes could be assigned. In a later analysis, CDR3 sequences and most-parsimonious VDJ recombination scenarios were assigned using the TCRdist pipeline. In a later analysis, each TCR beta chain was defined by its CDR3 amino acid sequence together with its V-gene family, and reads without a unique V-gene family were excluded. In a later analysis, approximately 590 highly shared, low-generation-probability nucleotide sequences were removed to address suspected cross-contamination and a sequencing artifact. A later analysis calculated a clonal expansion index for each public chain from normalized within-repertoire ranks of inferred template counts. Generation probabilities in a later analysis came from a VDJ recombination model fitted to out-of-frame rearrangements, and those results were checked against IGoR. In a later analysis, hypergeometric tests were used to score TCR-TCR, TCR-HLA and TCR-CMV co-occurrence, with a repertoire-size bias correction applied to TCR pairs. False discovery rates were estimated in a later analysis by permuting HLA or CMV assignments 20 times. In a later analysis, co-occurring TCRs were grouped using DBSCAN, and TCRdist sequence similarity was added for clustering within HLA-allele-positive subsets. Repertoires with fewer than 30,000 or more than 120,000 public chains, plus five repertoires with anomalous nucleotide sharing, were excluded from co-occurrence clustering. TCRdb carries this immuneACCESS record with in-frame sequences only. Its versions omit some clonotypes, under half of them owing to an unresolved V gene in the studies checked, with the rest unexplained. V, J and clone size reflect that table, while D and trimming were determined from the DNA. Across this sample there are more than 80,000 clones, with about four fifths seen only once. Approximately 14% of the sample rests with the top ten.

The specimen was PBMCs. This clonotype was sampled from a woman aged 70-85 years in good health and CMV-seropositive.

Here is the DNA: TGTGCCAGCGGGCAGGCCAACACCGGGGAGCTGTTTTTT. This codes for CASGQANTGELFF. The chain is made from TRBV6-6 and TRBJ2-2, with the D gene too uncertain to name. The CDR3 goes from the cysteine to the phenylalanine over 13 residues. Only the CDR3 DNA stays, 39 bases, in frame from base 1. In the germline V gene (reference sequence), CDR1 corresponds to MNHNY and CDR2 to SVGAGI. V is shortened by 8 bases, J by 2 bases, and the region joining them spans 9 bases.